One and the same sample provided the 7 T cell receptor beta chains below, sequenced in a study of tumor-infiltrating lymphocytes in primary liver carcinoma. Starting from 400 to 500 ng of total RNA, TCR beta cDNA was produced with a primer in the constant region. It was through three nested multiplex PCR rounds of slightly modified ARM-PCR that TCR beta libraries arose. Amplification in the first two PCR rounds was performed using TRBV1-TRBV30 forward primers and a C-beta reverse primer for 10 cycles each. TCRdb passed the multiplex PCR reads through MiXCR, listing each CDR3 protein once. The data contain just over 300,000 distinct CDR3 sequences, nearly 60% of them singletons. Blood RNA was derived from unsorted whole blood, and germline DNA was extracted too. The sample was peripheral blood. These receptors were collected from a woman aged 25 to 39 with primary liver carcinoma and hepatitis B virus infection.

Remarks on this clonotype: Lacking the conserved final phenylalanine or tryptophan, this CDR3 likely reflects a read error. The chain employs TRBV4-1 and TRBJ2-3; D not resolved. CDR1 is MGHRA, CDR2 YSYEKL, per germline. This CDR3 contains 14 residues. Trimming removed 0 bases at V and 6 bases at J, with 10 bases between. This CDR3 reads CASSQEVVGDTQYL. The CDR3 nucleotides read TGCGCCAGCAGCCAAGAAGTCGTCGGGGATACGCAGTATTTG.

The CDR3 bases are TGTGCCAGCAGTTACGATTATGAGGGATCTAACACAGATACGCAGTATTTT. Its translation: CASSYDYEGSNTDTQYF. This sequence joins TRBV6-2 or TRBV6-3 and TRBJ2-3; D perhaps matches TRBD2 (5 bases). This CDR3 has 17 amino acids. Trimming took 2 bases from V and 2 from J, leaving 17 bases between them. The germline CDR1 and CDR2 sequences are MNHEY and SVGEGT.

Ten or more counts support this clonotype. The CDR3, as DNA: TGTGCCAGCAGCCCGCCTTTTCAGTCGGACTCCACCTACGAGCAGTACTTC. Translation gives CASSPPFQSDSTYEQYF. The rearrangement links TRBV11-2 to TRBJ2-7; tentative D call: TRBD2 (5 bases). Between the trimmed V and J ends, which lost 5 bases and 2 bases, there was a span of 22 bases. Looked up from germline, CDR1 is SGHAT and CDR2 is FQNNGV. The CDR3 covers 17 residues.

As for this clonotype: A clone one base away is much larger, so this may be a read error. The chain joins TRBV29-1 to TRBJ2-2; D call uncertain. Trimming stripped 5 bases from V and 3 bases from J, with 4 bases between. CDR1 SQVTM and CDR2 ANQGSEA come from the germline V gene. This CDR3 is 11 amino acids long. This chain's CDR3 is CSVWYTGELFF. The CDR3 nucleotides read TGCAGCGTTTGGTACACCGGGGAGCTGTTTTTT.

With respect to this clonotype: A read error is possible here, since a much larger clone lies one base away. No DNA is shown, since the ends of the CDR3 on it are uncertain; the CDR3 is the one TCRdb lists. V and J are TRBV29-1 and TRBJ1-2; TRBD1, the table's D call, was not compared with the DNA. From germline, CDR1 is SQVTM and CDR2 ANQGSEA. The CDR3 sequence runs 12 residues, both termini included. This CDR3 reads CSAGQGRYGCTF.

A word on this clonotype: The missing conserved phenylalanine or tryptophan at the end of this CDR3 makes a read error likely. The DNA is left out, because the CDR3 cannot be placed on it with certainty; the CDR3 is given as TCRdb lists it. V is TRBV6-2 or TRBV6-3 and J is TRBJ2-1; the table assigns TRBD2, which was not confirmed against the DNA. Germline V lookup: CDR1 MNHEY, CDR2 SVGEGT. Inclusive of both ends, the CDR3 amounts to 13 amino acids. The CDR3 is CARTPGTSGSFRI.

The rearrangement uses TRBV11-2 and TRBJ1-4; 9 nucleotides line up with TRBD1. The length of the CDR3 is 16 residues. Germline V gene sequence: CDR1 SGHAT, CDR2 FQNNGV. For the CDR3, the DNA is TGTGTCAACAGCTTCGGTTCCGGGACAGGGTCCGAAAAACTGTTTTTT. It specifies CVNSFGSGTGSEKLFF.